Listed below are T cell receptor beta chains from one sample, sequenced in a study of molecular identifiers for immune sequencing clone quantification. MiXCR, run by TCRdb on the PCR reads, gives a single entry per CDR3 protein. The top ten clones hold 9% to 10% of a sample with 85,000 to 120,000 distinct CDR3 sequences, about a third of them seen once. Sequenced sample: naive CD8+ T cells from blood, with Jurkat cell RNA spiked in. The origin of the receptors is a human donor in good health. Some libraries in this study had Jurkat cell RNA spiked in. The CDR3 runs from the conserved cysteine through the conserved F or W. Each record gives: V gene, D gene, clone size, CDR3 length, J gene, CDR3 protein, CDR3 DNA. A D gene is named only where the DNA matches it firmly. For some rows the clone size is stated as once, few or many, or as a class when expanded; others skip it.

v_gene: TRBV29-1
d_gene: TRBD1
abundance: .
len: 15
j_gene: TRBJ1-1
CDR3aa: CSVVGGQQRGTEAFF
CDR3nt: TGCAGCGTTGTAGGGGGACAGCAGAGGGGAACTGAAGCTTTCTTT

v_gene: TRBV27
d_gene: .
abundance: few
len: 11
j_gene: TRBJ1-2
CDR3aa: CASGADYGYTF
CDR3nt: TGTGCCAGTGGGGCGGACTATGGCTACACCTTC

v_gene: TRBV2
d_gene: .
abundance: few
len: 11
j_gene: TRBJ1-1
CDR3aa: CASNRDSEAFF
CDR3nt: TGTGCCAGCAATAGAGACAGCGAAGCTTTCTTT

v_gene: TRBV24-1
d_gene: .
abundance: once
len: 13
j_gene: TRBJ1-5
CDR3aa: CASGDVSNQPQHF
CDR3nt: TGTGCCTCCGGGGACGTTAGCAATCAGCCCCAGCATTTT

v_gene: TRBV10-3
d_gene: .
abundance: .
len: 13
j_gene: TRBJ2-7
CDR3aa: CAISLTGAYEQYF
CDR3nt: TGTGCCATCAGTCTGACAGGTGCCTACGAGCAGTACTTC

v_gene: TRBV28
d_gene: TRBD2
abundance: few
len: 16
j_gene: TRBJ2-3
CDR3aa: CASSLQRTSGIDTQYF
CDR3nt: TGTGCCAGCAGTTTACAACGGACTAGCGGGATTGATACGCAGTATTTT

v_gene: TRBV12-3/TRBV12-4
d_gene: .
abundance: .
len: 13
j_gene: TRBJ2-1
CDR3aa: CASSLTRTNEQFF
CDR3nt: TGTGCCAGCAGTTTAACGAGGACGAATGAGCAGTTCTTC

v_gene: TRBV20-1
d_gene: TRBD1
abundance: few
len: 15
j_gene: TRBJ1-5
CDR3aa: CSARFQGANDQPQHF
CDR3nt: TGCAGTGCTAGATTCCAGGGGGCGAACGATCAGCCCCAGCATTTT

v_gene: TRBV4-2
d_gene: TRBD1
abundance: .
len: 15
j_gene: TRBJ2-7
CDR3aa: CASSLGTGEGYEQYF
CDR3nt: TGTGCCAGCAGCCTTGGGACAGGGGAGGGATACGAGCAGTACTTC

v_gene: TRBV28
d_gene: .
abundance: .
len: 14
j_gene: TRBJ1-4
CDR3aa: CASSLRGLGEKLFF
CDR3nt: TGTGCCAGCAGTTTACGCGGACTAGGAGAAAAACTGTTTTTT